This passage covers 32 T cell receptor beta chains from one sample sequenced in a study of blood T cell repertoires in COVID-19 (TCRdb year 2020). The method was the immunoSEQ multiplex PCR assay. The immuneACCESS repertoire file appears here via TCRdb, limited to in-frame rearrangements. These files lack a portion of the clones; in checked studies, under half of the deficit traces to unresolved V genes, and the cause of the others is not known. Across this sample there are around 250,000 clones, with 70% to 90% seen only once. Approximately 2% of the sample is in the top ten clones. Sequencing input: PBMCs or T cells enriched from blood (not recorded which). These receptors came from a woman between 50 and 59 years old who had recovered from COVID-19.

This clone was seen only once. This CDR3 is CASSAVVLTEAFF. CDR3 in DNA: TGTGCCAGCAGTGCGGTGGTTTTGACTGAAGCTTTCTTT. V gene TRBV2 combines with J gene TRBJ1-1; D gene uncertain. Germline-derived CDR1 and CDR2 are SNHLY and FYNNEI. The CDR3 has 13 amino acids. Trimming cost V 4 bases and J 5 bases, with 11 bases left between them.

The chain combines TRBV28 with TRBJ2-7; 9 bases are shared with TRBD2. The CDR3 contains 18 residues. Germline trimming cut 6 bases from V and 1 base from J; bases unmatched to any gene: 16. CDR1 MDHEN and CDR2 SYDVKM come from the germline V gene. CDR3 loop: CASSLDLSSSGTSYEQYF. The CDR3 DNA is TGTGCCAGCAGCCTGGACTTGTCCTCTAGCGGGACTTCCTACGAGCAGTACTTC. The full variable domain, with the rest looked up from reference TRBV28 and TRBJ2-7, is DVKVTQSSRYLVKRTGEKVFLECVQDMDHENMFWYRQDPGLGLRLIYFSYDVKMKEKGDIPEGYSVSREKKERFSLILESASTNQTSMYLCASSLDLSSSGTSYEQYFGPGTRLTVT.

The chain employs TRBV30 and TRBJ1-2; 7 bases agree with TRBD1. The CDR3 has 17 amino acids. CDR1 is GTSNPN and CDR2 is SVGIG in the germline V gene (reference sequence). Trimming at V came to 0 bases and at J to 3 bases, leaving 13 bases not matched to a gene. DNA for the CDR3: TGTGCCTGGAGTGTACGAGACAGGGCACGGTGGGACTATGGCTACACCTTC. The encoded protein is CAWSVRDRARWDYGYTF.

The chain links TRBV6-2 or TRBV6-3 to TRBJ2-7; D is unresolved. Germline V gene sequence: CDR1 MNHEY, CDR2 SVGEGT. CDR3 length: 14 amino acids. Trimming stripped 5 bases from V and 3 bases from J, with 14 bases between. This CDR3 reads CASSSFGGLYEQYF. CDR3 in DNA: TGTGCCAGCAGTAGTTTCGGTGGGCTCTACGAGCAGTACTTC.

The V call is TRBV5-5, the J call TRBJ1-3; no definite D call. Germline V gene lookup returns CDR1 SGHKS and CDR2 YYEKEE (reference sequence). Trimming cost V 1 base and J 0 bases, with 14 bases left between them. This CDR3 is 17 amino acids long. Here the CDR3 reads CASSLWYGPSSGNTIYF. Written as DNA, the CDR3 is TGTGCCAGCAGCTTGTGGTACGGTCCGAGCTCTGGAAACACCATATATTTT.

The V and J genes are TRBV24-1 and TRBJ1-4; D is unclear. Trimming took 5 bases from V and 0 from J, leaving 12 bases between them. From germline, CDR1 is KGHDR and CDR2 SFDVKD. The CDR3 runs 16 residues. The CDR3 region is CATSVRRITTNEKLFF. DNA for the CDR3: TGTGCCACCAGTGTTCGCAGAATCACAACTAATGAAAAACTGTTTTTT.

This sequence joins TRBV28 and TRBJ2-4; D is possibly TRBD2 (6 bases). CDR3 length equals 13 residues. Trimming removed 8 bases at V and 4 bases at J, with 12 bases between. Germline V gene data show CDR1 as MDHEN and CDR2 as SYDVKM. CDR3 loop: CASSWGEKNIQYF. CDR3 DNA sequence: TGTGCCAGCTCGTGGGGGGAGAAAAACATTCAGTACTTC.

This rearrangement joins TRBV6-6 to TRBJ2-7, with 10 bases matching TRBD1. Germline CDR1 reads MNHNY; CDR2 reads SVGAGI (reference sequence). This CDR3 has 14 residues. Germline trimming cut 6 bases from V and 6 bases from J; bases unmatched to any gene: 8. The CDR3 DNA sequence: TGTGCCAGCAGCGCCGGGACAGGGGTTGTCGAGCAGTACTTC. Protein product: CASSAGTGVVEQYF.

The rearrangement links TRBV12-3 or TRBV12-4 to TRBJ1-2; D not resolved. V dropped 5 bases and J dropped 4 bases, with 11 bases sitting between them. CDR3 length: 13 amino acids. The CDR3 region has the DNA TGTGCCAGCAGTGCGGGCAGCTCCTATGGCTACACCTTC. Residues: CASSAGSSYGYTF.

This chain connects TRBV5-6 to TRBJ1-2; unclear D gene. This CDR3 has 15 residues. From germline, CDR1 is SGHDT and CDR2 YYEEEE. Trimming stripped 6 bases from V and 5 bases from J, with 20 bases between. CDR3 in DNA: TGTGCCAGCATTGGTCGGGGTACCCTAGGTTATGGCTACACCTTC. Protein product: CASIGRGTLGYGYTF.

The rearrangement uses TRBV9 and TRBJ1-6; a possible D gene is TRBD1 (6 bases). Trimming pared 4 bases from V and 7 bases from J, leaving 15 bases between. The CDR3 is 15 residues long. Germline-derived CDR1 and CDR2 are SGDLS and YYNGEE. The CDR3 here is CASSPQGRGNSPLHF. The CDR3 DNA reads TGTGCCAGCAGCCCCCAGGGGAGGGGAAATTCACCCCTCCACTTT.

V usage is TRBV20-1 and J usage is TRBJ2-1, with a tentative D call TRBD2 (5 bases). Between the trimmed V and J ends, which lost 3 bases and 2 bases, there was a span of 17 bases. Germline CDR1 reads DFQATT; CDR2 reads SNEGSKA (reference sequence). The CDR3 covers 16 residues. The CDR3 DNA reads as TGCAGTGCTAGTCCCCTTGCGGGCCAAACCTACAATGAGCAGTTCTTC. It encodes CSASPLAGQTYNEQFF.

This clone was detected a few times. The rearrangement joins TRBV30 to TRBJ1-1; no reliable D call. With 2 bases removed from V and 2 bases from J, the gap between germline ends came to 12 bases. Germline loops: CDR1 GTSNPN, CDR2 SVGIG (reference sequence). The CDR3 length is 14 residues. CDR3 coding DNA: TGTGCCTGGAGTAGAGGGAGAACTAACACTGAAGCTTTCTTT. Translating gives CAWSRGRTNTEAFF.

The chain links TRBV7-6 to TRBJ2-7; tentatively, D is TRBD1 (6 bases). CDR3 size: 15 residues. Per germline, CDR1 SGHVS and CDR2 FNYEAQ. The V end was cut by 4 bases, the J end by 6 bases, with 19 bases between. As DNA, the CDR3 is TGTGCCAGCAGCTACATGGGGCAGGGGAGAGGCGAGCAGTACTTC. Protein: CASSYMGQGRGEQYF.

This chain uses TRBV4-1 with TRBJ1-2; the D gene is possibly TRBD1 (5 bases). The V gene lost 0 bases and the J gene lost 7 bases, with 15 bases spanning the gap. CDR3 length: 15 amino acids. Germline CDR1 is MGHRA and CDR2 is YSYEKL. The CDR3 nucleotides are TGCGCCAGCAGCCAAGATTACAGGTCCCTATTTGGCTACACCTTC. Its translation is CASSQDYRSLFGYTF.

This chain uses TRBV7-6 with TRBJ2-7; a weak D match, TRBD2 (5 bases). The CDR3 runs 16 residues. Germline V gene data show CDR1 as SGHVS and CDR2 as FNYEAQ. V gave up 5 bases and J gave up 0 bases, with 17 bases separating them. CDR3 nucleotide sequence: TGTGCCAGCAGCCCGTTAGAGCGGCGGTCCTCCTACGAGCAGTACTTC. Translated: CASSPLERRSSYEQYF. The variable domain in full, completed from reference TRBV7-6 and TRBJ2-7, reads GAGVSQSPRYKVTKRGQDVALRCDPISGHVSLYWYRQALGQGPEFLTYFNYEAQQDKSGLPNDRFSAERPEGSISTLTIQRTEQRDSAMYRCASSPLERRSSYEQYFGPGTRLTVT.

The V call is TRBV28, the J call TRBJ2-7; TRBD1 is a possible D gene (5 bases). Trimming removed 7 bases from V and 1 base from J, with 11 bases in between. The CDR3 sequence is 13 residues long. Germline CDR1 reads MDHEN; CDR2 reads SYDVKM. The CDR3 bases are TGTGCCAGCATTCACGACAGTTCCTACGAGCAGTACTTC. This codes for CASIHDSSYEQYF. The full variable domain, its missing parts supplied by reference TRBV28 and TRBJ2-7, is DVKVTQSSRYLVKRTGEKVFLECVQDMDHENMFWYRQDPGLGLRLIYFSYDVKMKEKGDIPEGYSVSREKKERFSLILESASTNQTSMYLCASIHDSSYEQYFGPGTRLTVT.

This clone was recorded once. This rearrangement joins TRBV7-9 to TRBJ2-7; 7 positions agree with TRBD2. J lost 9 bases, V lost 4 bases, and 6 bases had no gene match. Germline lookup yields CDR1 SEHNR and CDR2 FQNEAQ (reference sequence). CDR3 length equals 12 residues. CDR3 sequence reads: CASSYGGSGQYF. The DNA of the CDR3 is TGTGCCAGCAGCTACGGGGGGAGCGGGCAGTACTTC.

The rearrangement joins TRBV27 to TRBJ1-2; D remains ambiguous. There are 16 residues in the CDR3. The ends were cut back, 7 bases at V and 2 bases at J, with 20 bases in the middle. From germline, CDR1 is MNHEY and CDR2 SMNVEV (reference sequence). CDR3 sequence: CASNPVPRTLNYGYTF. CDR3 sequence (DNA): TGTGCCAGCAACCCCGTCCCCCGGACTTTGAACTATGGCTACACCTTC.

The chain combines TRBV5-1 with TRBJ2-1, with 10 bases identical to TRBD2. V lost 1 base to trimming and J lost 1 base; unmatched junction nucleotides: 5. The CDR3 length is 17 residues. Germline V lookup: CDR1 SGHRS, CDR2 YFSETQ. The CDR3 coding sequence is TGCGCCAGCAGCTTGTTCGCTAGCGGGAGTTCCTACAATGAGCAGTTCTTC. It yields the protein CASSLFASGSSYNEQFF.

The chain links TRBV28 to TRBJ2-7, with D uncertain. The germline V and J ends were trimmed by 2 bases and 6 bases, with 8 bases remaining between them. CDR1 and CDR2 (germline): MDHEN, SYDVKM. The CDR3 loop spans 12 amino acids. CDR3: CASSLTASEQYF. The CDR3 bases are TGTGCCAGCAGTTTAACAGCTTCCGAGCAGTACTTC.

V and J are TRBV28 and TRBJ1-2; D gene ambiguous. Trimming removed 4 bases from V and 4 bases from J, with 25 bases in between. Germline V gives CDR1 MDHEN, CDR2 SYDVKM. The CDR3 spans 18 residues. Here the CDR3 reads CASSSPTHIGREGYGYTF. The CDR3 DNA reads TGTGCCAGCAGTTCACCAACCCATATTGGGAGGGAGGGCTATGGCTACACCTTC.

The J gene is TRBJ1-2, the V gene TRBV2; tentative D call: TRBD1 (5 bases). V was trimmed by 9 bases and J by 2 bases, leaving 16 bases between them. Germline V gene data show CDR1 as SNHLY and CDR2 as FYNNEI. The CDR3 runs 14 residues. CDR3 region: CASGAGRTNYGYTF. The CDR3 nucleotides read TGTGCCAGTGGGGCGGGACGGACAAACTATGGCTACACCTTC.

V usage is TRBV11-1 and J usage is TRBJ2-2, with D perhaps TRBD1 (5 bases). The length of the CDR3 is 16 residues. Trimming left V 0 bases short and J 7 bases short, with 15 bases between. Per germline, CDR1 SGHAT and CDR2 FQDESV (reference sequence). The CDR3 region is CASSLAIRVEGGELFF. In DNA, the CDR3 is TGTGCCAGCAGCTTAGCGATCAGGGTTGAAGGCGGGGAGCTGTTTTTT. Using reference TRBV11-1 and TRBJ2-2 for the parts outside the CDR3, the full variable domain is EAEVAQSPRYKITEKSQAVAFWCDPISGHATLYWYRQILGQGPELLVQFQDESVVDDSQLPKDRFSAERLKGVDSTLKIQPAELGDSAMYLCASSLAIRVEGGELFFGEGSRLTVL.

The CDR3 nucleotides are TGCAGTGCTAGTCCCGGTCCTGCCTACAATGAGCAGTTCTTC. Its translation is CSASPGPAYNEQFF. The V call is TRBV20-1, the J call TRBJ2-1; D remains ambiguous. V lost 3 bases and J 2 bases, leaving 11 bases between the germline ends. In germline, CDR1 is DFQATT, CDR2 SNEGSKA (reference sequence). This CDR3 is built from 14 residues.

CDR3 sequence (DNA): TGTGCCAGCATTAAACAGGGAAGCAATCAGCCCCAGCATTTT. It encodes CASIKQGSNQPQHF. The V call is TRBV6-6, the J call TRBJ1-5; tentative D call: TRBD1 (6 bases). Germline CDR1 reads MNHNY; CDR2 reads SVGAGI (reference sequence). V gave up 7 bases and J gave up 1 base, with 11 bases separating them. The CDR3 has 14 residues.

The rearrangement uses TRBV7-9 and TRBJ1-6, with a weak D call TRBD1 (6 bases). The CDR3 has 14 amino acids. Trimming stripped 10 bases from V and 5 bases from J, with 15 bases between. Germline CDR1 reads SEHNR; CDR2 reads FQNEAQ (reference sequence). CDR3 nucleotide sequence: TGTGCCACCTCACAGGGTACAAATAATTCACCCCTCCACTTT. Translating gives CATSQGTNNSPLHF.

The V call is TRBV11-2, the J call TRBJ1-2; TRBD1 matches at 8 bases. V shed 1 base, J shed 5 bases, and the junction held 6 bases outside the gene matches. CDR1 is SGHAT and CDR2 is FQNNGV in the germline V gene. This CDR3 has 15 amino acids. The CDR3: CASSLGPGGNYGYTF. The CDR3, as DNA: TGTGCCAGCAGCTTAGGTCCAGGGGGCAATTATGGCTACACCTTC.

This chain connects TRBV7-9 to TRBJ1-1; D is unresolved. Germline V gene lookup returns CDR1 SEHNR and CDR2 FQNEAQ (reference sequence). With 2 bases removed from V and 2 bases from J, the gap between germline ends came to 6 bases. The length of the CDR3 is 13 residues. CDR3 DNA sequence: TGTGCCAGCAGCTTAACTACTAACACTGAAGCTTTCTTT. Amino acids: CASSLTTNTEAFF.

CDR3: CASSTTGREQYF. The DNA of the CDR3 is TGTGCCAGCAGCACTACAGGGCGGGAGCAGTACTTC. The chain links TRBV7-9 to TRBJ2-7; possibly TRBD1 for D (6 bases). V dropped 5 bases and J dropped 7 bases, with 12 bases sitting between them. The germline CDR1 and CDR2 sequences are SEHNR and FQNEAQ (reference sequence). The CDR3 consists of 12 residues.

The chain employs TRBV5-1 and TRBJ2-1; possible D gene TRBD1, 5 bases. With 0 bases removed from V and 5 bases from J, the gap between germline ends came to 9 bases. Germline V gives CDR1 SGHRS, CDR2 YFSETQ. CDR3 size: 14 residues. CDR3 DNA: TGCGCCAGCAGCTTGGACCCAGGGAACAATGAGCAGTTCTTC. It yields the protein CASSLDPGNNEQFF.

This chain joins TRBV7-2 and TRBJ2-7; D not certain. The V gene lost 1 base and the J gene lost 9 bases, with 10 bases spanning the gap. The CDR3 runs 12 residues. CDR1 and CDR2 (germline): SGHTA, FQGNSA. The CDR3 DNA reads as TGTGCCAGCAGCTTAGAACGAGGTGGGCAGTACTTC. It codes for CASSLERGGQYF.